This T cell receptor beta chain was retrieved from a study of shared clonotypes between healthy human individuals. Source study methods: Without quality scores, immunoSEQ junctional reads could not be filtered like full-length reads. Profiled with immunoSEQ multiplex PCR; TCRdb holds only in-frame clones, not every one. The V and J calls and clone size come from that table; D and trimming were worked out from the DNA. The table lists roughly 2 million clones, approximately 94% of them singletons, with about 1.1% in the top ten. Germline CDR1 MNHNS, CDR2 SASEGT. Trimming removed 4 bases from V and 7 bases from J, with 19 bases in between. CDR3 length: 15 amino acids. CD8 cells classed as naive were CD45RO-negative and positively selected for CCR7, excluding terminally differentiated effector memory CD45RA+ cells. Donation came from healthy HIV-negative adults that had no recent acute infections or vaccinations. Adults of Caucasian background living in Nashville, Tennessee made up all donors.

The sequence was obtained from a man aged 18 to 35 in good health. The sample taken for sequencing was naive CD8+ T cells sorted from blood. The V gene is TRBV6-1, the J gene TRBJ1-1; D not certain. The CDR3 loop reads CASSARLVGPLEAFF. The CDR3 DNA sequence: TGTGCCAGCAGTGCTCGATTAGTAGGCCCCCTTGAAGCTTTCTTT.